The entry below describes one T cell receptor beta chain. The antigen remains undetermined. The study reverse transcribed the entire isolated RNA, so it sequenced expressed TCRB transcripts. Reads from naive, central memory and regulatory T cell samples averaged roughly 3.6 million. Sequencing was performed with immunoSEQ multiplex PCR; in TCRdb, only in-frame clones are kept and a portion is missing. The table includes 400,000 to 600,000 clones, 30% detected once. This specimen belongs to a study of beta chain features in type 1 diabetes. General observations from the study: In cDNA sequencing, cells with high TCR expression could be over-represented. Among patients with Type 1 diabetes, TCRB CDR3s were moderately but significantly shorter in every one of the four CD4+ subsets.

Germline V lookup: CDR1 SQVTM, CDR2 ANQGSEA. Germline trimming cut 3 bases from V and 0 bases from J; bases unmatched to any gene: 3. This CDR3 comprises 14 residues. This receptor was obtained from a man younger than 30 in good health. Sequencing was carried out using naive CD4+ T cells from blood. The chain carries TRBV29-1 and TRBJ2-7; TRBD1 aligns across 9 bases. CDR3 region: CSVEGGQGSYEQYF. The CDR3 DNA reads TGCAGCGTTGAGGGGGGACAGGGCTCCTACGAGCAGTACTTC.